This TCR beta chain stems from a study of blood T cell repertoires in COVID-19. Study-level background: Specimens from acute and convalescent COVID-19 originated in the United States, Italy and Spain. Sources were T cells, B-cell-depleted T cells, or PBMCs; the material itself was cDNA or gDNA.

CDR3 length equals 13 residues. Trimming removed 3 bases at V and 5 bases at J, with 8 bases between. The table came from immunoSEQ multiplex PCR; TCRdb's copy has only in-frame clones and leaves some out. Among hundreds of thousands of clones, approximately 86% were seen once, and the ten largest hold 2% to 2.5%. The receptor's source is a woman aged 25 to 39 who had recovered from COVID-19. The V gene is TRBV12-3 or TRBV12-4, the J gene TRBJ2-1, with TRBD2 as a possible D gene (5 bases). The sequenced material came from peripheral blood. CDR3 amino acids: CASSLSGNNEQFF. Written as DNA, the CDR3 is TGTGCCAGCAGTTTGTCGGGGAACAATGAGCAGTTCTTC.